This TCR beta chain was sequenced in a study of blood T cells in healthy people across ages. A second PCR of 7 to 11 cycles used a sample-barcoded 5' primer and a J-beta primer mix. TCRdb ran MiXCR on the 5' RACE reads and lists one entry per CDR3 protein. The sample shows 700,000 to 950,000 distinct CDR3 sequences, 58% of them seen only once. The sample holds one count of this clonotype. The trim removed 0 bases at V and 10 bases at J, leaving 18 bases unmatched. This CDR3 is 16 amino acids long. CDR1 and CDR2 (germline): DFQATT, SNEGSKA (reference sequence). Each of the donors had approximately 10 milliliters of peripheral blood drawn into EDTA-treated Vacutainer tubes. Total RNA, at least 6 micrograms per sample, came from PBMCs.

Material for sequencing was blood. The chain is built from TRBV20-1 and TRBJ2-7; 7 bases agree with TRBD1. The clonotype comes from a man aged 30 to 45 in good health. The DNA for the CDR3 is TGCAGTGCTAGAGATGAGGGGGCCAAAGCCAAAAACACTCAGTACTTC. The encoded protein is CSARDEGAKAKNTQYF.